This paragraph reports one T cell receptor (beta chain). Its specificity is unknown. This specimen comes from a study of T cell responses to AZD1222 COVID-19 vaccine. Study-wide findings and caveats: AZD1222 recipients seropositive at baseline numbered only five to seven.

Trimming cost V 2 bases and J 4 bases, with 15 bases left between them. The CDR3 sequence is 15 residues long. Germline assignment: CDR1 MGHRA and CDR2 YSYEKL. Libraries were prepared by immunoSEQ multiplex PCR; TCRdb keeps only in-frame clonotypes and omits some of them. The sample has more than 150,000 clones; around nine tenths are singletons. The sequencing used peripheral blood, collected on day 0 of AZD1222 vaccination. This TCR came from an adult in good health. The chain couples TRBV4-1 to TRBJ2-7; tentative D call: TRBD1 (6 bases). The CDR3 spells CASSQPSRGTYEQYF. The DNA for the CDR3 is TGCGCCAGCAGCCAACCGTCCAGGGGCACGTACGAGCAGTACTTC.